These 20 T cell receptor beta chains share one sample of origin, sequenced in a study of shared clonotypes between healthy human individuals. Profiling relied on immunoSEQ multiplex PCR, and the TCRdb table lists in-frame clones only, not all of them. This table holds some 480,000 clones, 70% to 85% found once. Sequencing used PBMCs. Receptors originate from a woman in her 40s in good health. Some clones in this sample may be carry-over from other donors' samples.

This clone showed up just a few times. The CDR3 loop is CASSLQGATTEAFF. For the CDR3, the DNA is TGTGCCAGCAGCTTGCAGGGGGCGACCACTGAAGCTTTCTTT. The gene calls are TRBV11-2 and TRBJ1-1, with 8 bases matching TRBD1. CDR3 length: 14 residues. The germline gives CDR1 SGHAT, CDR2 FQNNGV. V was clipped by 3 bases and J by 4 bases; unmatched bases: 4.

V and J are TRBV6-5 and TRBJ2-7, with 7 positions matching TRBD1. J gave up 2 bases and V 8 bases, and 6 bases lay outside the gene matches. This CDR3 is 13 amino acids long. Looked up from germline, CDR1 is MNHEY and CDR2 is SVGAGI. This CDR3 is CASRRGITYEQYF. The CDR3, as DNA: TGTGCCAGCCGCAGGGGGATCACCTACGAGCAGTACTTC.

The chain couples TRBV11-3 to TRBJ2-7; 9 positions match TRBD2. The CDR3 is made up of 14 amino acids. Per the germline V gene, CDR1 is SGHNT and CDR2 is YENEEA. J gave up 3 bases and V 6 bases, and 6 bases lay outside the gene matches. Here the CDR3 DNA reads TGTGCCAGCAGTCGAGCGGGAGGTTACTACGAGCAGTACTTC. This sequence encodes CASSRAGGYYEQYF.

The V and J genes are TRBV10-3 and TRBJ2-3; tentative D call: TRBD1 (6 bases). The V end lost 7 bases, the J end lost 0 bases, and 11 bases lay between the germline ends. The V gene's germline CDR1 is ENHRY and CDR2 SYGVKD. The CDR3 spans 14 residues. CDR3 DNA: TGTGCCATCACGCGGACAGCTAGCACAGATACGCAGTATTTT. The encoded protein is CAITRTASTDTQYF.

CDR3 coding DNA: TGTGCCAGCAGCCCCGGGAGCCTTTACACCGGGGAGCTGTTTTTT. Translation: CASSPGSLYTGELFF. This rearrangement joins TRBV25-1 to TRBJ2-2; maybe TRBD2 (6 bases). The CDR3 extends over 15 amino acids. V was clipped by 6 bases and J by 3 bases, with 14 bases between them. Germline V gene lookup returns CDR1 MGHDK and CDR2 SYGVNS.

The CDR3 sequence is CAWSVQSGFYGYTF. The CDR3 DNA is TGTGCCTGGAGTGTACAATCGGGGTTCTATGGCTACACCTTC. The chain has TRBV30 and TRBJ1-2, with D unresolved. V was shortened by 0 bases and J by 4 bases, with 12 bases between the two germline ends. Germline lookup yields CDR1 GTSNPN and CDR2 SVGIG (reference sequence). The CDR3 spans 14 residues. Together with reference TRBV30 and TRBJ1-2, the CDR3 gives the full variable domain: SQTIHQWPATLVQPVGSPLSLECTVEGTSNPNLYWYRQAAGRGLQLLFYSVGIGQISSEVPQNLSASRPQDRQFILSSKKLLLSDSGFYLCAWSVQSGFYGYTFGSGTRLTVV.

CDR3 coding DNA: TGTGCCAGCAGCCCCGACCCACGGTACCAAAGGCGCCGGGCGAACACCGGGGAGCTGTTTTTT. Translating gives CASSPDPRYQRRRANTGELFF. The chain has TRBV4-2 and TRBJ2-2; D is undetermined. Germline CDR1 LGHNA, CDR2 YNFKEQ. V lost 4 bases to trimming and J lost 0 bases, with 27 bases between them. The CDR3 totals 21 residues.

The chain combines TRBV30 with TRBJ1-6; no reliable D call. Trimming stripped 0 bases from V and 7 bases from J, with 7 bases between. The CDR3 is 13 residues long. Germline values: CDR1 GTSNPN, CDR2 SVGIG (reference sequence). CDR3 amino acids: CAWSVTYNSPLHF. The CDR3 coding sequence is TGTGCCTGGAGTGTCACTTACAATTCACCCCTCCACTTT. Supplemented by reference TRBV30 and TRBJ1-6, the full variable domain reads SQTIHQWPATLVQPVGSPLSLECTVEGTSNPNLYWYRQAAGRGLQLLFYSVGIGQISSEVPQNLSASRPQDRQFILSSKKLLLSDSGFYLCAWSVTYNSPLHFGNGTRLTVT.

The CDR3 sequence is CASSSGTSSYEQYF. As DNA, the CDR3 is TGTGCCAGCAGCTCCGGGACTAGCAGCTACGAGCAGTACTTC. This chain joins TRBV5-4 and TRBJ2-7, with 9 bases that match TRBD2. V shed 3 bases and J 3 bases; nucleotides not matched to a gene: 4. The CDR3 runs to 14 residues. CDR1 SGHNT and CDR2 YYREEE come from the germline V gene (reference sequence).

This clone was counted a single time. The V call is TRBV28, the J call TRBJ1-2; D is unclear. CDR3 length: 14 residues. The V gene's germline CDR1 is MDHEN and CDR2 SYDVKM. V dropped 5 bases and J dropped 1 base, with 11 bases sitting between them. The CDR3 sequence: CASSNAGVNYGYTF. In DNA, the CDR3 is TGTGCCAGCAGTAACGCTGGGGTTAACTATGGCTACACCTTC.

The chain joins TRBV6-5 to TRBJ1-1, with D uncertain. The CDR3 has 14 amino acids. Per the germline V gene, CDR1 is MNHEY and CDR2 is SVGAGI. Trimming removed 5 bases from V and 0 bases from J, with 10 bases in between. This chain's CDR3 is CASSVSRMNTEAFF. The DNA of the CDR3 is TGTGCCAGCAGTGTATCCAGGATGAACACTGAAGCTTTCTTT.

This clone appeared a few times. This chain connects TRBV9 to TRBJ2-2; D possibly matches TRBD1 or TRBD2 (5 bases each). Trimming took off 4 bases at V and 6 bases at J, with 13 bases between the two ends. The CDR3 runs 14 residues. Germline V lookup: CDR1 SGDLS, CDR2 YYNGEE. CDR3 in amino acids: CASSQDGTAGELFF. Here the CDR3 DNA reads TGTGCCAGCAGCCAAGACGGGACCGCCGGGGAGCTGTTTTTT.

The chain's CDR3 is CAILRGLDGSYEQYF. CDR3 in DNA: TGTGCCATCCTAAGGGGGCTGGACGGGAGCTACGAGCAGTACTTC. This chain connects TRBV21-1 to TRBJ2-7; TRBD1 was called by the table and not checked on the DNA. TRBV21-1 is deemed a pseudogene. This CDR3 contains 15 residues.

V usage is TRBV6-1 and J usage is TRBJ2-1; 8 positions agree with TRBD2. The junction had 11 bases not matched to a gene; V was cut back by 4 bases and J by 12 bases. This CDR3 is 14 amino acids long. Germline CDR1 and CDR2: MNHNS and SASEGT. CDR3 DNA sequence: TGTGCCAGCAGTGCTACTAGCGGACTACAGGGGCAGTTCTTC. Amino acids: CASSATSGLQGQFF.

The gene calls are TRBV21-1 and TRBJ1-5. TRBV21-1 is a known pseudogene. The CDR3 loop spans 16 amino acids. CDR3: CASSKGRGRGNQPQHF. DNA of the CDR3: TGTGCCAGCAGCAAGGGGAGAGGGAGGGGCAATCAGCCCCAGCATTTT.

The V gene is TRBV6-1, the J gene TRBJ2-5; the D call may be TRBD1 or TRBD2 (7 bases each). V lost 5 bases and J 5 bases, leaving 18 bases between the germline ends. The CDR3 is 15 amino acids. The germline gives CDR1 MNHNS, CDR2 SASEGT. CDR3 loop: CASSPEGQGGETQYF. CDR3 DNA: TGTGCCAGCAGTCCGGAGGGGCAGGGGGGGGAGACCCAGTACTTC.

The chain has TRBV7-3 and TRBJ2-5; D is possibly TRBD2 (6 bases). Trimming took off 0 bases at V and 1 base at J, with 9 bases between the two ends. The CDR3 contains 15 residues. Germline V gives CDR1 SGHTA, CDR2 FQGTGA. The chain's CDR3 is CASSLTPGVQETQYF. CDR3 DNA: TGTGCCAGCAGCTTAACACCGGGGGTCCAAGAGACCCAGTACTTC.

The chain joins TRBV5-4 to TRBJ1-3; D is ambiguous. In germline, CDR1 is SGHNT, CDR2 YYREEE (reference sequence). The V gene lost 0 bases and the J gene lost 0 bases, with 7 bases spanning the gap. The CDR3 covers 15 residues. The CDR3 here is CASSLGAGSGNTIYF. CDR3 bases: TGTGCCAGCAGCTTGGGGGCAGGCTCTGGAAACACCATATATTTT.

The chain joins TRBV6-1 to TRBJ2-7; 8 nucleotides align to TRBD1. This CDR3 region has 15 residues. V lost 2 bases, J lost 6 bases, and 9 bases stayed unmatched. Germline assignment: CDR1 MNHNS and CDR2 SASEGT. This CDR3 is CASSELRDRYAEQYF. CDR3 coding DNA: TGTGCCAGCAGTGAATTAAGGGACAGGTATGCCGAGCAGTACTTC.

The V call is TRBV28, the J call TRBJ1-2, with a possible D match to TRBD1 (6 bases). V dropped 6 bases and J dropped 4 bases, with 18 bases sitting between them. This CDR3 is 15 amino acids long. CDR1 and CDR2 from the germline V gene are MDHEN and SYDVKM. The CDR3 here is CASSRPYREGYGYTF. The CDR3 nucleotides are TGTGCCAGCAGCCGCCCCTACAGGGAGGGCTATGGCTACACCTTC.